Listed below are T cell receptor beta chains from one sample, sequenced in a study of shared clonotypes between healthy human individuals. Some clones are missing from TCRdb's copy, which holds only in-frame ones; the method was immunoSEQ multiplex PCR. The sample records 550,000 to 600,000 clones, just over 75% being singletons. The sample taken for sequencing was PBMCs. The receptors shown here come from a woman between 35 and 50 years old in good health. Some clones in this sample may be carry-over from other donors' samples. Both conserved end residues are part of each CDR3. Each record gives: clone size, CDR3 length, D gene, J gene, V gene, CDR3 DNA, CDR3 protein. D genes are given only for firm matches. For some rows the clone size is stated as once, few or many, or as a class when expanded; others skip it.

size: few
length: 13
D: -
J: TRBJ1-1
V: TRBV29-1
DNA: TGCAGCGTTAGGGACACGACGAACACTGAAGCTTTCTTT
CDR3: CSVRDTTNTEAFF

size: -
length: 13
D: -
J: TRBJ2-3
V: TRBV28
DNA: TGTGCCAGCAGTTTTGTAGCCCGGGATACGCAGTATTTT
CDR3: CASSFVARDTQYF

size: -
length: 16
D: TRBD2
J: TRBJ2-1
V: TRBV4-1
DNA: TGCGCCAGCAGCCAACCGAGCGGGAGAAGGATCAATGAGCAGTTCTTC
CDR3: CASSQPSGRRINEQFF

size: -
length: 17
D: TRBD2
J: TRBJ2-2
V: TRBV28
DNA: TGTGCCAGCAGTTTACGACTAGCGGATACGAACACCGGGGAGCTGTTTTTT
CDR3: CASSLRLADTNTGELFF

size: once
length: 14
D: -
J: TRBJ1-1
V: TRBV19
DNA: TGTGCCAGTAGATACCAGGGGCTGAACACTGAAGCTTTCTTT
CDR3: CASRYQGLNTEAFF

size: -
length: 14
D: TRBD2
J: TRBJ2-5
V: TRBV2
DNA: TGTGCCAGCACTGAGCGGGAGGCCTTGGAGACCCAGTACTTC
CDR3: CASTEREALETQYF

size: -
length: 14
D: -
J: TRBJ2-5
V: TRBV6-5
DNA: TGTGCCAGCAGTTATCAGGGGGGAAAAGAGACCCAGTACTTC
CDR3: CASSYQGGKETQYF

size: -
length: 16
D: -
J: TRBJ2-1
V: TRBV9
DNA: TGTGCCAGCAGCGTAGCCAGCCAGCCGGCAGGCAATGAGCAGTTCTTC
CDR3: CASSVASQPAGNEQFF

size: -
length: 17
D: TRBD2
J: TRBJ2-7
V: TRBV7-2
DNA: TGTGCCAGCAGCTTAGCGGGTAGCGGGCCCCGGTCCTACGAGCAGTACTTC
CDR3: CASSLAGSGPRSYEQYF

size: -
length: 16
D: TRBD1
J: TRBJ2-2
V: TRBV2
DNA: TGTGCCAGCAGTACACAGGGGGCCAGGAACACCGGGGAGCTGTTTTTT
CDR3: CASSTQGARNTGELFF

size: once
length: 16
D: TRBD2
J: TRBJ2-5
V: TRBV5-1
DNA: TGCGCCAGCAGCTCCGGACTAGCGGGAGGGTTGGAGACCCAGTACTTC
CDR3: CASSSGLAGGLETQYF

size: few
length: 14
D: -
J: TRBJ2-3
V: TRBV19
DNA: TGTGCCAGTAGTAATAGCGGTTTCACAGATACGCAGTATTTT
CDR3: CASSNSGFTDTQYF

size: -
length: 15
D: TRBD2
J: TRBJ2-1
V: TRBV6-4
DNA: TGTGCCAGCAGTCGCGGGACTAGCGGGAGCCATGAGCAGTTCTTC
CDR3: CASSRGTSGSHEQFF

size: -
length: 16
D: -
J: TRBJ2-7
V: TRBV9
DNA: TGTGCCAGCAGCGTCCTGACGGACAGTAACTCCTACGAGCAGTACTTC
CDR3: CASSVLTDSNSYEQYF

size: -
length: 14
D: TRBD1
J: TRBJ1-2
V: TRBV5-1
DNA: TGCGCCAGCAGCCCACAGGGGGCTGGCTATGGCTACACCTTC
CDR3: CASSPQGAGYGYTF

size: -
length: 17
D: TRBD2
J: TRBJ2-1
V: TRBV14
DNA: TGTGCCAGCAGCCGCACAACCGGGACTAGCGGCTACAATGAGCAGTTCTTC
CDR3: CASSRTTGTSGYNEQFF

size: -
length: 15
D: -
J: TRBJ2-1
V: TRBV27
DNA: TGTGCCAGCAGTTTAGTCGGGTTCTCCTACAATGAGCAGTTCTTC
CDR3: CASSLVGFSYNEQFF

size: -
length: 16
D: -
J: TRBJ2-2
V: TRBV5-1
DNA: TGCGCCAGCAGTCATGGTTGGGAGGAGAACACCGGGGAGCTGTTTTTT
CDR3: CASSHGWEENTGELFF

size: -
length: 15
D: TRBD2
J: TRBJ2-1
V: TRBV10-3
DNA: TGTGCCATCAAGACTAGCGGGAGCTCCTACAATGAGCAGTTCTTC
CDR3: CAIKTSGSSYNEQFF

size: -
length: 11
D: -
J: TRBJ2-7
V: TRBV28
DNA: TGTGCCAGCAGTTTTAACTACGAGCAGTACTTC
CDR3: CASSFNYEQYF

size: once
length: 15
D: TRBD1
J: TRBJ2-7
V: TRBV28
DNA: TGTGCCAGCAGTTTACCGGGACAGGGGGCACGCGAGCAGTACTTC
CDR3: CASSLPGQGAREQYF

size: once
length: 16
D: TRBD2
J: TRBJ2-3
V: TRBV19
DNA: TGTGCCAGTAGCAATCCCCATAGCGGGGGCACAGATACGCAGTATTTT
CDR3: CASSNPHSGGTDTQYF

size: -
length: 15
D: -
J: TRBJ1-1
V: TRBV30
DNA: TGTGCCTGGAGTAGGGGTTGGGAGGAGGGTACTGAAGCTTTCTTT
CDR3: CAWSRGWEEGTEAFF

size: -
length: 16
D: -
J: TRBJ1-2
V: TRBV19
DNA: TGTGCCAGTAGCCCTACGGGCAGGCCTGCGGAGTATGGCTACACCTTC
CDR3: CASSPTGRPAEYGYTF

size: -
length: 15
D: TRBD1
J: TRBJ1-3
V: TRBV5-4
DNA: TGTGCCAGCAGCCCGTCAGGGGGCGTGGGAAACACCATATATTTT
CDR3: CASSPSGGVGNTIYF

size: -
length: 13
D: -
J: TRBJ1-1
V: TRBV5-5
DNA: TGTGCCAGCAGCTTCTCGGCGAACACTGAAGCTTTCTTT
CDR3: CASSFSANTEAFF

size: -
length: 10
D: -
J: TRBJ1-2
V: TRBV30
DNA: TGTGCCTGGGGCCAGGGGGGCTACACCTTC
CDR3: CAWGQGGYTF

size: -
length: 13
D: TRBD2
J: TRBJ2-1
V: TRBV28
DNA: TGTGCCAGCAGTCTAGGGACTAGCAATGAGCAGTTCTTC
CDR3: CASSLGTSNEQFF

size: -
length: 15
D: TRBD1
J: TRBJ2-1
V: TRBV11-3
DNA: TGTGCCAGCAGACACCGAGGACAGGGGTACAATGAGCAGTTCTTC
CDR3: CASRHRGQGYNEQFF

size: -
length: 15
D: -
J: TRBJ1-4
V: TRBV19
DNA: TGTGCCAGTAGTCCCCGCAGCCGGGGGGATGAAAAACTGTTTTTT
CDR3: CASSPRSRGDEKLFF

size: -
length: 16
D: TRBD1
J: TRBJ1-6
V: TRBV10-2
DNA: TGCGCCAGCAGTGAGACAGGGGGCCGGGATAATTCACCCCTCCACTTT
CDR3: CASSETGGRDNSPLHF

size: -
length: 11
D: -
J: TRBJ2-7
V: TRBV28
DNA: TGTGCCAGCAGTGCTGTCTACGAGCAGTACTTC
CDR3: CASSAVYEQYF

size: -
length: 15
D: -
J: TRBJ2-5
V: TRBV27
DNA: TGTGCCAGCAGTTTCTACTCCGGGACGGAAGAGACCCAGTACTTC
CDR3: CASSFYSGTEETQYF

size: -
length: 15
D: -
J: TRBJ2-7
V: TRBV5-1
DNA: TGCGCCAGCAGCTTGGGGCCGAGGGAAGTATACGAGCAGTACTTC
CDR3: CASSLGPREVYEQYF

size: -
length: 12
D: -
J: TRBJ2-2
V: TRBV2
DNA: TGTGCCAGCACTACCGGGACAAGGGAGCTGTTTTTT
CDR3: CASTTGTRELFF

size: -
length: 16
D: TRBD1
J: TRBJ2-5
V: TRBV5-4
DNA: TGTGCCAGCAGCTCGACAGGGGGCGGGGGTTATGAGACCCAGTACTTC
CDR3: CASSSTGGGGYETQYF

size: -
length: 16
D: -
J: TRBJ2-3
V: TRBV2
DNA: TGTGCCAGCAGTGAAGCGCTTCGGGCAGGGGCAGATACGCAGTATTTT
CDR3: CASSEALRAGADTQYF

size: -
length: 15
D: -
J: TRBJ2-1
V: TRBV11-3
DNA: TGTGCCAGCAGCTTAAGGGGGGCCTCCTACAATGAGCAGTTCTTC
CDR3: CASSLRGASYNEQFF

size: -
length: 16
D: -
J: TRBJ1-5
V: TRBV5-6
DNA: TGTGCCAGCAGCCTCCGGGCCTGGGGTAGCAATCAGCCCCAGCATTTT
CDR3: CASSLRAWGSNQPQHF

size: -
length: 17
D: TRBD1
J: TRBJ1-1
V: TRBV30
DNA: TGTGCCTGGACCCCCTTGGGACAGGCGAGAATGAACACTGAAGCTTTCTTT
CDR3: CAWTPLGQARMNTEAFF

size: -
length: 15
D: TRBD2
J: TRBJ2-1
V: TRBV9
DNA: TGTGCCAGCAGCGTTAGCGGGAGGACCTACAATGAGCAGTTCTTC
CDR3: CASSVSGRTYNEQFF

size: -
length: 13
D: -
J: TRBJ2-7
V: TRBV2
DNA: TGTGCCAGCAGGGACAGTATAGCCTACGAGCAGTACTTC
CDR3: CASRDSIAYEQYF

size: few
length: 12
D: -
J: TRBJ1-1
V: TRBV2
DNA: TGTGCCAGCAGTGAGCAGAACACTGAAGCTTTCTTT
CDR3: CASSEQNTEAFF

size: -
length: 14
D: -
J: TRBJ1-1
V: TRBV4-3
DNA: TGCGCCAGCAGCCAAGATTCGAGGGGCGTCGCAGCTTTCTTT
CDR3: CASSQDSRGVAAFF

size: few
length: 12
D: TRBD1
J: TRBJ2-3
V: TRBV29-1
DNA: TGCAGCGTGGGGACAGGGATAGATACGCAGTATTTT
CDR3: CSVGTGIDTQYF

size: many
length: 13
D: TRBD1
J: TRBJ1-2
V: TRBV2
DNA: TGTGCCAGCATTCGAGGGGGCGCCGGTGGCTACACCTTC
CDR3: CASIRGGAGGYTF

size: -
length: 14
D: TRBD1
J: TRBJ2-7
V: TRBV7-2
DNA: TGTGCCAGCAGCCCCGGGACAGGGATCTACGAGCAGTACTTC
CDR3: CASSPGTGIYEQYF

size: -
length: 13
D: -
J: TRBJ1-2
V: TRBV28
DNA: TGTGCCAGCAGTCCCCGTGCTATTTATGGCTACACCTTC
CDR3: CASSPRAIYGYTF

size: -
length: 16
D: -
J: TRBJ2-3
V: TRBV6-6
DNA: TGTGCCAGCAGTTACGCCTCGGAAACAGCTCGCGATACGCAGTATTTT
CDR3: CASSYASETARDTQYF

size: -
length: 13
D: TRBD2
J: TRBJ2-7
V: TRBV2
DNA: TGTGCCAGCAGAAGCGGGGAAGACTACGAGCAGTACTTC
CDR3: CASRSGEDYEQYF

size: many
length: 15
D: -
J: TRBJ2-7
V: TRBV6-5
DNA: TGTGCCAGCAGGCTAGGGGGCGGGAGTTTCTACGAGCAGTACTTC
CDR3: CASRLGGGSFYEQYF

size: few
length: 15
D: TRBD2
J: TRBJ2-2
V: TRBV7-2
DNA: TGTGCCAGCAGCTCGGGACTAGCGGGAGCCGGGGAGCTGTTTTTT
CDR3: CASSSGLAGAGELFF

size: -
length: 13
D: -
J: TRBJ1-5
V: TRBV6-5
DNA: TGTGCCAGCAGTGTATACCAGGGACAGCCCCAGCATTTT
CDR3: CASSVYQGQPQHF

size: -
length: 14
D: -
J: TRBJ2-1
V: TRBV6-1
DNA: TGTGCCAGCACCGAAGGTACGGGATGGTGGGAGCAGTTCTTC
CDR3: CASTEGTGWWEQFF